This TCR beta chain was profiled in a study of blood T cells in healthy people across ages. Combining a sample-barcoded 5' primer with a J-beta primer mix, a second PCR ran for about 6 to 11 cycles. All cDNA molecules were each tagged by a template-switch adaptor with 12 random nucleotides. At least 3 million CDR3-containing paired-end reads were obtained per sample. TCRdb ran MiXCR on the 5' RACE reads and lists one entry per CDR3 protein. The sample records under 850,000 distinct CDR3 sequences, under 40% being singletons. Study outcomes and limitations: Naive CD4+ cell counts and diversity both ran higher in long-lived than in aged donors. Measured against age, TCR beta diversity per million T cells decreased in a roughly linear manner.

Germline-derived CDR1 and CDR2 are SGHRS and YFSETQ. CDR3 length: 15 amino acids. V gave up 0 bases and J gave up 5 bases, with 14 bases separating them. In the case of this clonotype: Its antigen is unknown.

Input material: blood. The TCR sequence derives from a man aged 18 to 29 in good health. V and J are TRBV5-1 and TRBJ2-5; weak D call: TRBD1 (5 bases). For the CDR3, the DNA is TGCGCCAGCAGCTTGGAAGTCAGGGTGGCGGAGACCCAGTACTTC. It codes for CASSLEVRVAETQYF. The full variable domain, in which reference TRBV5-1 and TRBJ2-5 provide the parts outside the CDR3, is KAGVTQTPRYLIKTRGQQVTLSCSPISGHRSVSWYQQTPGQGLQFLFEYFSETQRNKGNFPGRFSGRQFSNSRSEMNVSTLELGDSALYLCASSLEVRVAETQYFGPGTRLLVL.